The 4 T cell receptor beta chains reported below all come from one sample, sequenced in a study of blood T cell repertoires in COVID-19. The data were produced by immunoSEQ multiplex PCR, yet TCRdb's version contains in-frame clones alone and is incomplete. This sample carries under 200,000 clones, roughly 80% of them seen once, and the ten largest clones take approximately 4.7%. Sequencing was performed on PBMCs or T cells enriched from blood (not recorded which). Receptor source: a woman aged 45 to 65 who had recovered from COVID-19.

J is TRBJ1-1 and V is TRBV30; D is ambiguous. Trimming stripped 2 bases from V and 2 bases from J, with 3 bases between. Germline loops: CDR1 GTSNPN, CDR2 SVGIG (reference sequence). CDR3 size: 11 residues. The CDR3 coding sequence is TGTGCCTGGAGTTATAACACTGAAGCTTTCTTT. Translated, it gives CAWSYNTEAFF.

V usage is TRBV19 and J usage is TRBJ2-3, with 10 bases aligning to TRBD1. V gave up 6 bases and J gave up 2 bases; unmatched junction bases: 20. Germline-derived CDR1 and CDR2 are LNHDA and SQIVND (reference sequence). The CDR3 has 20 amino acids. CDR3 sequence (DNA): TGTGCCAGTAGCCCAAATAGGGGGGGGGACAGGGGTCCCTTCACAGATACGCAGTATTTT. Translation gives CASSPNRGGDRGPFTDTQYF.

This chain uses TRBV19 with TRBJ2-3; no clear D gene. Germline values: CDR1 LNHDA, CDR2 SQIVND (reference sequence). V dropped 5 bases and J dropped 6 bases, with 15 bases sitting between them. The CDR3 covers 14 residues. The CDR3 sequence is CASSSTSRGDTQYF. The CDR3 DNA follows: TGTGCCAGTAGTTCCACCTCGAGAGGCGATACGCAGTATTTT.

The chain recombines TRBV3-1 (or the pseudogene TRBV3-2) with TRBJ1-2, with 7 bases identical to TRBD1. This CDR3 is built from 15 residues. Germline loops: CDR1 LGHDT, CDR2 YNNKEL (reference sequence). The J segment lost 5 bases and the V segment lost 6 bases, leaving 12 bases of the junction unmatched. DNA for the CDR3: TGTGCCAGCAGTCGCCGACAGGGACGAGGGTATGGCTACACCTTC. It is translated as CASSRRQGRGYGYTF.